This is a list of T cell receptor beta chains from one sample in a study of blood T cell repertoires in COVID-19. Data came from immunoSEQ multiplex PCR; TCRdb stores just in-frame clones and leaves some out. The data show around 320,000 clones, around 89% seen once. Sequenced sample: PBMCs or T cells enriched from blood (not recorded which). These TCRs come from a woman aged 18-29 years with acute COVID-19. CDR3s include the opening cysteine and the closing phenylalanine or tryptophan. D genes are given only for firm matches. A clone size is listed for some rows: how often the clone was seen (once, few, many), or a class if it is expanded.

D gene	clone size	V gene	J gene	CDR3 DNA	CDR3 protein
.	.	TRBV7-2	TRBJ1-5	TGTGCCAGCAGCTATCTTACAGGCCAGGGTACCTATCTGCATTTT	CASSYLTGQGTYLHF
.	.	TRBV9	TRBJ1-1	TGTGCCAGCAGCGTAGGGGGCTCCAACACTGAAGCTTTCTTT	CASSVGGSNTEAFF
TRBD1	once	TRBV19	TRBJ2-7	TGTGCCAGTAGTATCCCCCGGGACAGGACCTACGAGCAGTACTTC	CASSIPRDRTYEQYF
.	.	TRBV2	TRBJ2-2	TGTGCCAGCAGGTCAACAGGTTCCGGGGAGCTGTTTTTT	CASRSTGSGELFF
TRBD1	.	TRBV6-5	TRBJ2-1	TGTGCCACCAGACAGGGGGCTGTGAATGAGCAGTTCTTC	CATRQGAVNEQFF
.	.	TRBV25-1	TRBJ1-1	TGTGCCAGCAGTGCCGGACCCGGGGGGACTGAAGCTTTCTTT	CASSAGPGGTEAFF
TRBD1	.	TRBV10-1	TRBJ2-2	TGCGCCAGCAGTCCCTCAGGGGGCGGCGGGGAGCTGTTTTTT	CASSPSGGGGELFF
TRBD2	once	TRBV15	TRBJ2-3	TGTGCCGTCGGGGGGGCCCCCACCGGGACAGATACGCAGTATTTT	CAVGGAPTGTDTQYF
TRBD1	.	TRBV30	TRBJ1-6	TGTGCCGAGAGGGCTGGACAGGGCTATTCACCCCTCCACTTT	CAERAGQGYSPLHF
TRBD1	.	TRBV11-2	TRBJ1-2	TGTGCCAGCGGTGACAGGGGGCATAACTATGGCTACACCTTC	CASGDRGHNYGYTF
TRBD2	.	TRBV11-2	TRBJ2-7	TGTGCCAGCAGCGTAGGGTTTAGCGGGAGGAACGAGCAGTACTTC	CASSVGFSGRNEQYF
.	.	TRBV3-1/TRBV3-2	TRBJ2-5	TGTGCCAGCAGCCAAGACGGCCGGGGAAGGGAGAAAGAGACCCAGTACTTC	CASSQDGRGREKETQYF
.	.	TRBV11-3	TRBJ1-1	TGTGCCAGCAGCTTACAGGTACTTGGTAACACTGAAGCTTTCTTT	CASSLQVLGNTEAFF
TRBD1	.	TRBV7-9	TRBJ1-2	TGTGCCAGCAGCTTAGGTATCAGGGGGCGTAGTGGCTACACCTTC	CASSLGIRGRSGYTF
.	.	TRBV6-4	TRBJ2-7	TGTGCCAGCAGTGACTCTCGGAGCTACGAGCAGTACTTC	CASSDSRSYEQYF
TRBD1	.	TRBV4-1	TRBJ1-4	TGCGCCAGCAGCCCCCGGGACAGGGGGCATGCTAATGAAAAACTGTTTTTT	CASSPRDRGHANEKLFF
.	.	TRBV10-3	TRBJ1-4	TGTGCCATCAGTGAGTCTGGAGGGCTAGAGGTTGAAAAACTGTTTTTT	CAISESGGLEVEKLFF
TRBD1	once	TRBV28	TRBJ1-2	TGTGCCAGCAGTCCGCGACAGGGATACGGCTACACCTTC	CASSPRQGYGYTF
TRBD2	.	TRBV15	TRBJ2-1	TGTGCCACCAGCAGAGGGGGAGGAGCGGGAGGCCGGGGCTCCTACAATGAGCAGTTCTTC	CATSRGGGAGGRGSYNEQFF
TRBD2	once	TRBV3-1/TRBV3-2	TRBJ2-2	TGTGCCAGCAGCGCCGCTTTGGCTAGCGGGAGACAGAACACCGGGGAGCTGTTTTTT	CASSAALASGRQNTGELFF
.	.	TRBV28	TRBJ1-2	TGTGCCAGCAGTGTAAACAGGTTTTTTGGCTACACCTTC	CASSVNRFFGYTF
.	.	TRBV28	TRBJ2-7	TGTGCCAGCAGTCTTGACAGGAGGAGCTCCTACGAGCAGTACTTC	CASSLDRRSSYEQYF
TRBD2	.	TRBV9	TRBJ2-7	TGTGCCAGCAGCGCGAGCGGGGGGACCTTCTTGGAGCAGTACTTC	CASSASGGTFLEQYF
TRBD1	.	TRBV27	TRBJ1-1	TGTGCCAGCAGTCGGAGGGACGGGACAGGGGGCGTCGAAGCTTTCTTT	CASSRRDGTGGVEAFF
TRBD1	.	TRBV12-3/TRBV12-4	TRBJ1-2	TGTGCCAGCGGGCCGGACAGGACACACACCTTC	CASGPDRTHTF
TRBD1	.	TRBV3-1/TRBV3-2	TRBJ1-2	TGTGCCAGCAGCCCCCAGGGGACAGGATCTAACTATGGCTACACCTTC	CASSPQGTGSNYGYTF
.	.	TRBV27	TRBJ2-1	TGTGCCAGCAGTTTACTTCGCCCAAACAACAATGAGCAGTTCTTC	CASSLLRPNNNEQFF
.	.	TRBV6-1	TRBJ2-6	TGTGCCAGCAGTGAAGAACTAGCTTCTGGGGCCAACGTCCTGACTTTC	CASSEELASGANVLTF
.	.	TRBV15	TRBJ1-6	TGTGCCACCAGCAGGGAAGAGGATTCACCCCTCCACTTT	CATSREEDSPLHF
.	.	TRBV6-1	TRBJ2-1	TGTGCCAGCAGTGAACAGGGTTCAGGTGTGGGTGAGCAGTTCTTC	CASSEQGSGVGEQFF
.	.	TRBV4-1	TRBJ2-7	TGCGCCAGCAGCCAAGATAGCCGATGGGCCTACGAGCAGTACTTC	CASSQDSRWAYEQYF
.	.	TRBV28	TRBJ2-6	TGTGCCAGCAGTTGGACAGTCTCTGGGGCCAACGTCCTGACTTTC	CASSWTVSGANVLTF
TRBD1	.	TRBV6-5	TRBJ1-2	TGTGCCATCGGACAGGGGGCGATGGCCTGGGGCTACACCTTC	CAIGQGAMAWGYTF
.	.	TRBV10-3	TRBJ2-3	TGTGCCATCAGGGACTACGCCTCCGGAGAGGCGCAGTATTTT	CAIRDYASGEAQYF
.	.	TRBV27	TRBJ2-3	TGTGCCAGCAGAGACAGGAGAAGCACAGATACGCAGTATTTT	CASRDRRSTDTQYF
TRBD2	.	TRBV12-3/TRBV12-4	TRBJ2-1	TGTGCCAGCAACCCGGGAGGGGATGAGCAGTTCTTC	CASNPGGDEQFF
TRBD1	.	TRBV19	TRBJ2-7	TGTGCCAGTATTTCCGGACAGGGAACATACGAGCAGTACTTC	CASISGQGTYEQYF
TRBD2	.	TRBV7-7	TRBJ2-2	TGTGCTAGCAGCCCCGGGAGGGGGAACACCGGGGAGCTGTTTTTT	CASSPGRGNTGELFF
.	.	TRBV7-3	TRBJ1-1	TGTGCCAGCAGCTTCTCAGGGATGGTGACTGAAGCTTTCTTT	CASSFSGMVTEAFF
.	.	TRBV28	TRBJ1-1	TGTGCCAGCAGTTTAGCGGGAAACACTGAAGCTTTCTTT	CASSLAGNTEAFF
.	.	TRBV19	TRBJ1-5	TGTGCCAGTATAGGAGGATATAGCAATCAGCCCCAGCATTTT	CASIGGYSNQPQHF
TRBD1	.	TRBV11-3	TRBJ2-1	TGTGCCAGCACCCTGGACCGGGACAGGGCTAATAGGGGGTGTAATGAGCAGTTCTTC	CASTLDRDRANRGCNEQFF
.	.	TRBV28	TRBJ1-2	TGTGCCAGCGATACAGGGTATGGCTACACCTTC	CASDTGYGYTF
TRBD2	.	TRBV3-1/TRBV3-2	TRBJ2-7	TGTGCCAGCAGCCGAAAGGGACTAGCGGGATCCTACGAGCAGTACTTC	CASSRKGLAGSYEQYF
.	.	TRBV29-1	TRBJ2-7	TGCAGCGTCTTGGATCCGCGGGACAGTTTACGCGAGCAGTACTTC	CSVLDPRDSLREQYF
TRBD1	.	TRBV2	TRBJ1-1	TGTGCCAGCAGAATACAGGGGGATTTGAGAACTGAAGCTTTCTTT	CASRIQGDLRTEAFF
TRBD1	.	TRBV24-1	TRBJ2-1	TGTGCCACCAGTGATCCCGGACAGGGGGGCGGCTATGAGCAGTTCTTC	CATSDPGQGGGYEQFF
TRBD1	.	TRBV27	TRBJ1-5	TGTGCCAGCAGTGCCCGGGACAGGGGTAAGTTCGGCAATCAGCCCCAGCATTTT	CASSARDRGKFGNQPQHF
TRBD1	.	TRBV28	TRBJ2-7	TGTGCCAGCAGTCCAACAACAGGGGGAAGTTTGTACGAGCAGTACTTC	CASSPTTGGSLYEQYF
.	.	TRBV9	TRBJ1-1	TGTGCCAGCAGCGTAGGTAGGGGCGAGCCAAACACTGAAGCTTTCTTT	CASSVGRGEPNTEAFF
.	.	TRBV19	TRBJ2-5	TGTGCCAGTAGTATTGGGCAGGCCCAGCAAGAGACCCAGTACTTC	CASSIGQAQQETQYF
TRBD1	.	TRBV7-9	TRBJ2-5	TGTGCCAGCAGCTCCGACAGGGGGCACCTGTCGGAGACCCAGTACTTC	CASSSDRGHLSETQYF
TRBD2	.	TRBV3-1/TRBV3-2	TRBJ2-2	TGTGCCAGCAGCCTAGAGACTAGCGGGAGGGCTCCCGGACCCGGGGAGCTGTTTTTT	CASSLETSGRAPGPGELFF
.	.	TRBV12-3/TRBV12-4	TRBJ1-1	TGTGCCAGCAGGCTCCTTGAGGGCACTGAAGCTTTCTTT	CASRLLEGTEAFF
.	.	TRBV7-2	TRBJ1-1	TGTGCCAGCAGCCCTAGTTTCGTTAGGACTGAAGCTTTCTTT	CASSPSFVRTEAFF